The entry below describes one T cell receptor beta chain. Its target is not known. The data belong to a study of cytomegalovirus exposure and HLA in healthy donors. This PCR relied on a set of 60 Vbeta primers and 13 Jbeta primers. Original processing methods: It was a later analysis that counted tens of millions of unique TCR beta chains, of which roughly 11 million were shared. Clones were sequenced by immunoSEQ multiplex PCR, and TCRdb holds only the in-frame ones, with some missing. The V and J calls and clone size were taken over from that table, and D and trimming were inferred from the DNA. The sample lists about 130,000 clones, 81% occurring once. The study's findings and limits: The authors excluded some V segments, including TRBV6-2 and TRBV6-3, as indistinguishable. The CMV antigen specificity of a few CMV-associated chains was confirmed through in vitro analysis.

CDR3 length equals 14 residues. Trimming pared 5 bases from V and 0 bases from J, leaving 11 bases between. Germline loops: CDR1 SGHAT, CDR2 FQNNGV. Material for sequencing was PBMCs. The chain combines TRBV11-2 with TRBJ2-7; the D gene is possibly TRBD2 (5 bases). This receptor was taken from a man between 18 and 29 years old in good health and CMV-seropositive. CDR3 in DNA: TGTGCCAGCAGCACCCGACGGGACTCCTACGAGCAGTACTTC. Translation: CASSTRRDSYEQYF.